This TCR beta chain emerged from a study of T cells in Graves' hyperthyroidism and ophthalmopathy (dated by TCRdb to about 2019). Notes on the research overall: Peripheral blood was sampled at the time of initial diagnosis, prior to any treatment. A discovery cohort of roughly 100 patients, about 40 with Graves' ophthalmopathy and under 60 with stable Graves' hyperthyroidism, was used to find distinguishing TCR V-J signatures. An independent validation cohort of about 19 hyperthyroidism patients and about 16 patients who later progressed to ophthalmopathy tested prospective prediction of ophthalmopathy. The roughly 91 discovery patients were randomly divided into training and test sets at a 7:3 ratio. In six Graves' hyperthyroidism patients, the study also compared T-cell repertoires from thyroid tissue with T-cell repertoires from blood. Following sampling, methimazole starting at 30 mg daily was given to hyperthyroidism patients, and high-dose intravenous methylprednisolone was given to ophthalmopathy patients. According to the paper, TCR Vbeta CDR3 sequencing was carried out on about 140 peripheral blood samples, which came from approximately 43 ophthalmopathy, 80 or so hyperthyroidism and about 17 progressor patients. Broader findings and caveats from the paper: Ophthalmopathy was separated from stable hyperthyroidism by a 13 V-J signature model, with about 88% sensitivity and approximately 81% specificity obtained in cross-validation and 80%/75% obtained in testing. Most expanded thyroid clonotypes (frequency above 0.001) were also detected in blood, suggesting blood repertoires may reflect thyroid immune responses. During validation, the model predicted progression to ophthalmopathy a median of approximately 7 months ahead of onset, with approximately 70% sensitivity and more than 72% specificity. No statistical method was used to set the sample size in advance, and investigators knew the group allocation.

Moderately to severely active disease, a Clinical Activity Score of at least 3, a NOSPECS grade of at least 4, and a duration under 3 months were present in ophthalmopathy patients. The study excluded patients with uncontrolled infections, other autoimmune diseases, pregnancy or lactation. Diagnoses were established on the basis of clinical symptoms, serum thyroxine and TRAb, thyroid ultrasound, and orbital computed tomography. PBMCs were separated from 8 to 10 ml of fresh peripheral blood using Ficoll-Paque density gradient centrifugation. Trizol reagent was used to extract total RNA, and RNA quality was then checked on an Agilent 2100 Bioanalyzer. Looking up the germline V gene (reference sequence) yields CDR1 LNHDA and CDR2 SQIVND. From its cysteine to its phenylalanine, the CDR3 spans 15 amino acids. Solely the CDR3 DNA is kept, with 45 bases framed from the first base. V is cut back by 3 bases and J by 2 bases, with 7 bases in the junction unmatched.

TCR beta CDR3 regions were amplified from RNA transcripts. For the first round of RT-PCR on the TCR CDR3, the HTBI primer set was used together with the Qiagen OneStep RT-PCR kit. Libraries were constructed in a second round of multiplex PCR, after which size selection and purification were performed. The libraries were sequenced on an Illumina HiSeq2000 using paired-end 100 bp reads. In the source study's methods: SOAPnuke was used to process the raw data, with reads discarded if the reads contained adapters or uncalled bases, had a mean Phred below 15, or lacked an exact constant-primer or identifier match. COPE v1.2.5 was used to merge the high-quality paired reads, and each unique nucleotide sequence was defined as a clonotype. Clonotypes were aligned to IMGT TRBV, TRBD and TRBJ reference segments using MiTCR v1.1. Only V-J combinations with frequency above 0.0001, covering 99% to 99.2% of repertoires, were analysed. The TCS score was defined as F50 (clonal expansion) divided by E x V (chaos), with BLOSUM62-based TCRdist calculated between CDR3 peptides within each V-J. Welch's t-statistics and random forest reduced around 510 V-J features to some 14, which were used in a naive Bayes classifier (R e1071). The public reads were reanalyzed by TCRdb: fastp trimming at Q25, MiXCR alignment, in-frame beta chains only. Duplicate CDR3 protein sequences are folded into a single record with the most common DNA and genes. The V and J calls, along with clone size, are taken from TCRdb and not from the paper's own processing. The table for this sample lists around 620,000 distinct CDR3 sequences; 13% to 15% of them were counted only once. Roughly 6.9% of the sample lies in the top ten.

As regards this clonotype: Its specific antigen is unknown. Base qualities were left out, and no much larger clone turns up one base away.

The chain was built from TRBV19 and TRBJ2-7; 7 bases in between match TRBD1. The TCR comes from a woman between 18 and 29 years old with Graves' ophthalmopathy. The source material was blood. The nucleotide sequence reads as follows: TGTGCCAGTAGTATCAACTCCGGGACAGCCTACGAGCAGTACTTC. Translated, this is CASSINSGTAYEQYF.